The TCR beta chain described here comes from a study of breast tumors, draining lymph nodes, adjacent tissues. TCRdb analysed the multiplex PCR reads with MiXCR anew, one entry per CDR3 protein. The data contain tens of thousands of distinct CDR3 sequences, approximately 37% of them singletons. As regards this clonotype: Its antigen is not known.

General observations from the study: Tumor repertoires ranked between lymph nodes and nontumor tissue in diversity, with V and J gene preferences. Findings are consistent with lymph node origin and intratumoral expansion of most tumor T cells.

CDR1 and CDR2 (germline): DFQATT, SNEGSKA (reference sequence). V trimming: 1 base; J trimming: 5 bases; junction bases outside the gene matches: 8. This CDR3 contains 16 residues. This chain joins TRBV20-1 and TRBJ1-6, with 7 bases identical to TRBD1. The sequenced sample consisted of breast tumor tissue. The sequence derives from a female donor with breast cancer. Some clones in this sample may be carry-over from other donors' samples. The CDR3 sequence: CSARGSGGQNNSPLHF. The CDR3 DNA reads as TGCAGTGCTAGAGGGTCAGGGGGGCAGAATAATTCACCCCTCCACTTT.